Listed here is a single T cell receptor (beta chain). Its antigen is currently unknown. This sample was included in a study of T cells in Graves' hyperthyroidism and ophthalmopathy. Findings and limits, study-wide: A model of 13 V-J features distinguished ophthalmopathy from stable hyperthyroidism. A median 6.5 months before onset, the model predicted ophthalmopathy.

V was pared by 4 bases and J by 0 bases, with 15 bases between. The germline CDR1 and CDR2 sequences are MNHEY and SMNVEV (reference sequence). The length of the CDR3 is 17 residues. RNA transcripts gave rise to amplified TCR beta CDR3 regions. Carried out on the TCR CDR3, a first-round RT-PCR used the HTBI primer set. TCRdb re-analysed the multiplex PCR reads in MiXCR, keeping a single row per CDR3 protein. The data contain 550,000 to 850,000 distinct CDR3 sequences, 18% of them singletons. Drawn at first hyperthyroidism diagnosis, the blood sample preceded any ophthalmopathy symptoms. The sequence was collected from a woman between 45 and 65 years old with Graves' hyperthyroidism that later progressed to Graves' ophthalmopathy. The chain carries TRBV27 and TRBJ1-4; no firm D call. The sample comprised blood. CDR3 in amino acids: CASSSRFPSATNEKLFF. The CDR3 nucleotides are TGTGCCAGCAGTTCCCGATTTCCCTCTGCAACTAATGAAAAACTGTTTTTT.